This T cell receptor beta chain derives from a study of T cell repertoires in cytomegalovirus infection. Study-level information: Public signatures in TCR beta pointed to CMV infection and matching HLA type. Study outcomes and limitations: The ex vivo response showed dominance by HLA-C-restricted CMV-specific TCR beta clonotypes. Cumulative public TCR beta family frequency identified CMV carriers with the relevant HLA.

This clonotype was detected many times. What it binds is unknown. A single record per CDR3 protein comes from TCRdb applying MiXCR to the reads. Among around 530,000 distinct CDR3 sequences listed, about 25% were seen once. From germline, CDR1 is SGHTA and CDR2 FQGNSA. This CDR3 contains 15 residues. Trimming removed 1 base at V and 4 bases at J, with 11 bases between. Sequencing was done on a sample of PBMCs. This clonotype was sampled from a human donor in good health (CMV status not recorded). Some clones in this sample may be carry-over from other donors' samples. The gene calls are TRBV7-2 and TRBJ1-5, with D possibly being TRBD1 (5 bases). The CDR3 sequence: CASSLESGFNQPQHF. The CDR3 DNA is TGTGCCAGCAGCTTAGAGTCAGGGTTTAATCAGCCCCAGCATTTT.